This passage covers 10 T cell receptor beta chains from one sample sequenced in a study of Ad26.COV2.S vaccination and SARS-CoV-2 variants. Treatment specified: around 19 received Ad26.COV2.S at low or high dose, single or two shots; 5 received placebo; per-sample allocation not given. The study sampled participants on day 63 after the first vaccine or placebo injection. The data were produced by immunoSEQ multiplex PCR, yet TCRdb's version contains in-frame clones alone and is incomplete. This table has hundreds of thousands of clones, roughly 90% appearing once. The material sequenced was peripheral blood, taken in a trial of Ad26.COV2.S vaccine versus placebo. Receptors were obtained from a person between 18 and 60 years old who received the Ad26.COV2.S COVID-19 vaccine or a placebo.

Comments on this clone: This sample also contains other DNA sequences that code for the same CDR3. This chain joins TRBV2 and TRBJ2-7; maybe TRBD2 (5 bases). The V end lost 6 bases, the J end lost 0 bases, and 6 bases lay between the germline ends. In germline, CDR1 is SNHLY, CDR2 FYNNEI. CDR3 length equals 12 residues. The CDR3 loop is CASRLASYEQYF. In nucleotides, the CDR3 is TGTGCCAGCAGGCTAGCCTCCTACGAGCAGTACTTC.

The V call is TRBV30, the J call TRBJ2-1; tentatively, D is TRBD2 (6 bases). This CDR3 contains 14 residues. CDR1 is GTSNPN, CDR2 SVGIG, per germline (reference sequence). V lost 2 bases and J 4 bases, leaving 12 bases between the germline ends. CDR3 DNA sequence: TGTGCCTGGAGTTTTCGGGGGTCGTACAATGAGCAGTTCTTC. It codes for CAWSFRGSYNEQFF.

V usage is TRBV4-3 and J usage is TRBJ2-1; 7 positions agree with TRBD1. Germline V gene data show CDR1 as LGHNA and CDR2 as YSLEER. The length of the CDR3 is 13 residues. With V trimmed by 4 bases and J by 8 bases, 5 bases remained unmatched. CDR3 bases: TGCGCCAGCAGCCGCACAGGGGCAGATGAGCAGTTCTTC. This encodes CASSRTGADEQFF.

V and J are TRBV24-1 and TRBJ2-4; D uncertain. Per the germline V gene, CDR1 is KGHDR and CDR2 is SFDVKD. The CDR3 consists of 17 residues. V lost 4 bases to trimming and J lost 0 bases, with 15 bases between them. The CDR3 loop reads CATSETQSGVAKNIQYF. CDR3 in DNA: TGTGCCACCAGTGAAACACAGAGTGGGGTAGCCAAAAACATTCAGTACTTC.

The chain couples TRBV9 to TRBJ2-3, with no clear D. V was clipped by 4 bases and J by 3 bases, with 12 bases between them. CDR3 length equals 14 residues. Germline V gives CDR1 SGDLS, CDR2 YYNGEE. For the CDR3, the DNA is TGTGCCAGCAGCCCTTATATTATTACAGATACGCAGTATTTT. It codes for CASSPYIITDTQYF.

The chain combines TRBV24-1 with TRBJ2-3; D gene unclear. Trimming shortened V by 3 bases and J by 6 bases, and 15 bases separated the two germline ends. CDR1 is KGHDR, CDR2 SFDVKD, per germline. This CDR3 comprises 15 residues. The CDR3 spells CATSDNRFGVDTQYF. CDR3 DNA sequence: TGTGCCACCAGTGATAACCGGTTCGGCGTGGATACGCAGTATTTT.

The CDR3 DNA reads TGTGCCAGCAGTCCGGGACAGGTGGGCACTGAAGCTTTCTTT. Its translation is CASSPGQVGTEAFF. The chain carries TRBV6-5 and TRBJ1-1; TRBD1 matches 8 bases. This CDR3 spans 14 amino acids. From germline, CDR1 is MNHEY and CDR2 SVGAGI. The V and J ends lost 5 bases and 4 bases, in that order; junction bases with no gene match: 6.

The chain uses TRBV18 and TRBJ1-4, with 7 bases identical to TRBD1. The germline V gene has CDR1 KGHSH and CDR2 LQKENI. The V segment lost 6 bases and the J segment 6 bases; nucleotides outside the gene matches: 7. The CDR3 is 14 amino acids. The CDR3 sequence: CASSEGARDEKLFF. Written as DNA, the CDR3 is TGTGCCAGCTCGGAGGGGGCGCGTGATGAAAAACTGTTTTTT.

This clone was recorded once. The chain is built from TRBV6-2 or TRBV6-3 and TRBJ2-3, with TRBD2 as a possible D gene (5 bases). The V gene's germline CDR1 is MNHEY and CDR2 SVGEGT. Trimming removed 5 bases from V and 12 bases from J, with 18 bases in between. CDR3 size: 13 residues. DNA of the CDR3: TGTGCCAGCAGTAGTTCTAGCCGGATTCCACAGTATTTT. Residues: CASSSSSRIPQYF.

The chain combines TRBV7-9 with TRBJ2-1; D perhaps matches TRBD2 (7 bases). Germline CDR1 reads SEHNR; CDR2 reads FQNEAQ (reference sequence). The CDR3 has 17 amino acids. V lost 4 bases and J lost 2, with 18 bases in between. This chain's CDR3 is CASSSWGGRRPYNEQFF. The CDR3 coding sequence is TGTGCCAGCAGCTCATGGGGGGGGCGAAGGCCCTACAATGAGCAGTTCTTC.